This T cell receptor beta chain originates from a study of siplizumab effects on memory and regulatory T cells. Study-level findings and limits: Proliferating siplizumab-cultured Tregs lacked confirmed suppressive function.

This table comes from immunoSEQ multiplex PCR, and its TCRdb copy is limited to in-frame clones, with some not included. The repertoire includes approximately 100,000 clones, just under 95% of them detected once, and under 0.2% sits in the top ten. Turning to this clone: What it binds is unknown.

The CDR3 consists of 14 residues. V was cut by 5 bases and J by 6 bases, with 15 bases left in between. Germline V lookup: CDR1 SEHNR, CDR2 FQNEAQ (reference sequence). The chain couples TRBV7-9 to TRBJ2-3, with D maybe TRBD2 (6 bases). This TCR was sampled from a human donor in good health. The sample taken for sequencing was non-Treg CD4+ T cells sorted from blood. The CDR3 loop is CASSRDSTHDTQYF. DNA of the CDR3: TGTGCCAGCAGCCGGGACTCTACACATGATACGCAGTATTTT. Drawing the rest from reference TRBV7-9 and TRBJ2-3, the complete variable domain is DTGVSQNPRHKITKRGQNVTFRCDPISEHNRLYWYRQTLGQGPEFLTYFQNEAQLEKSRLLSDRFSAERPKGSFSTLEIQRTEQGDSAMYLCASSRDSTHDTQYFGPGTRLTVL.